Listed here are 25 T cell receptor beta chains from one sample, sequenced in a study of cytomegalovirus exposure and HLA in healthy donors. The study ran its PCR with 60 Vbeta and 13 Jbeta primers. The repertoire was sequenced with immunoSEQ multiplex PCR; TCRdb's copy has only in-frame clones and lacks some. Of around 140,000 clones in the sample, around 75% are singletons; the top ten hold about 1.5%. The sequenced sample consisted of PBMCs. These receptors were obtained from a woman under 30 in good health and CMV-seronegative.

The V and J genes are TRBV19 and TRBJ1-2; unclear D gene. The CDR3 length is 13 residues. V lost 11 bases, J lost 0 bases, and 13 bases lay in between. Germline assignment: CDR1 LNHDA and CDR2 SQIVND (reference sequence). Written as DNA, the CDR3 is TGTGCCTCGAGGGAAATATCTAACTATGGCTACACCTTC. This encodes CASREISNYGYTF.

The J gene is TRBJ2-7, the V gene TRBV6-6, with 8 bases fitting TRBD2. After removal of 7 bases from V and 5 bases from J, the junction contained 7 bases not matched to a gene. This CDR3 is built from 13 residues. The V gene's germline CDR1 is MNHNY and CDR2 SVGAGI (reference sequence). CDR3 amino acids: CASTPSGGNEQYV. The CDR3 DNA sequence: TGTGCCAGCACTCCAAGCGGGGGTAACGAGCAGTACGTC.

This clone was observed a single time. The genes are TRBV5-6 and TRBJ1-2, with a weak D call TRBD1 (6 bases). The germline gives CDR1 SGHDT, CDR2 YYEEEE. Trimming stripped 0 bases from V and 3 bases from J, with 9 bases between. The CDR3 has 14 amino acids. CDR3 in amino acids: CASSLGGGDYGYTF. The DNA of the CDR3 is TGTGCCAGCAGCTTGGGGGGGGGCGACTATGGCTACACCTTC.

This chain uses TRBV7-6 with TRBJ2-2, with a weak D call TRBD1 (6 bases). V gave up 1 base and J gave up 1 base, with 16 bases separating them. CDR1 and CDR2 (germline): SGHVS, FNYEAQ. This CDR3 comprises 18 residues. The CDR3 is CASSLGGSGTLNTGELFF. The CDR3 DNA reads TGTGCCAGCAGCTTAGGGGGGTCCGGGACATTGAACACCGGGGAGCTGTTTTTT.

This rearrangement joins TRBV14 to TRBJ1-2; D not certain. The CDR3 has 13 amino acids. V shed 0 bases and J shed 4 bases, with 6 bases lying between them. Germline loops: CDR1 SGHDN, CDR2 FVKESK. CDR3 in amino acids: CASSQDLTYGYTF. CDR3 DNA sequence: TGTGCCAGCAGCCAAGACCTAACCTATGGCTACACCTTC.

The rearrangement links TRBV6-6 to TRBJ2-3; D gene ambiguous. This CDR3 has 12 residues. CDR1 and CDR2 from the germline V gene are MNHNY and SVGAGI (reference sequence). The ends were cut back, 7 bases at V and 2 bases at J, with 7 bases in the middle. The CDR3 sequence: CASTFSTDTQYF. The CDR3, as DNA: TGTGCCAGCACGTTCTCCACAGATACGCAGTATTTT.

V gene TRBV10-3 combines with J gene TRBJ2-7, with TRBD2 identical over 8 bases. V trimming: 6 bases; J trimming: 5 bases; junction bases outside the gene matches: 12. The CDR3 is 15 residues long. Per germline, CDR1 ENHRY and CDR2 SYGVKD. CDR3 in DNA: TGTGCCATCAGCCACGGGACTAGGTTGCAACACGAGCAGTACGTC. Amino acid sequence: CAISHGTRLQHEQYV.

The chain has TRBV7-9 and TRBJ1-2; the D gene is possibly TRBD1 (5 bases). The CDR3 contains 17 residues. Trimming removed 5 bases from V and 2 bases from J, with 21 bases in between. CDR1 SEHNR and CDR2 FQNEAQ come from the germline V gene (reference sequence). This CDR3 is CASSPSGAAWTNYGYTF. The CDR3 DNA reads TGTGCCAGCAGCCCCAGTGGGGCAGCTTGGACGAACTATGGCTACACCTTC.

This clone showed up just once. The gene calls are TRBV6-5 and TRBJ2-2; 8 positions match TRBD1. Per the germline V gene, CDR1 is MNHEY and CDR2 is SVGAGI. Unmatched junction bases numbered 5, after V lost 0 bases and J lost 5 bases. The CDR3 is made up of 16 amino acids. DNA for the CDR3: TGTGCCAGCAGTTACTCCCGGACAGGGTCGACCGGGGAGCTGTTTTTT. Amino acids: CASSYSRTGSTGELFF.

The V gene is TRBV27, the J gene TRBJ2-1; 11 bases map to TRBD2. With 5 bases clipped from V and 4 bases from J, the junction kept 4 bases outside the gene matches. There are 15 residues in the CDR3. The germline CDR1 and CDR2 sequences are MNHEY and SMNVEV (reference sequence). CDR3 amino acids: CASSPLAGGYNEQFF. CDR3 coding DNA: TGTGCCAGCAGTCCCCTAGCGGGAGGATACAATGAGCAGTTCTTC.

V and J are TRBV21-1 and TRBJ1-2; TRBD1, as called in the table, went unchecked against the DNA. TRBV21-1 counts as a pseudogene. The CDR3 has 14 amino acids. The CDR3 nucleotides are TGTGCCAGCAGCAAAGTTCAGGGATCGGATGGCTACACCTTC. The encoded protein is CASSKVQGSDGYTF.

The gene calls are TRBV18 and TRBJ2-7; D uncertain. The ends were cut back, 0 bases at V and 5 bases at J, with 17 bases in the middle. Germline V CDR1 and CDR2: KGHSH, LQKENI. The CDR3 totals 16 residues. The CDR3 sequence: CASSPPGTARKDEQYF. The CDR3 DNA follows: TGTGCCAGCTCACCACCGGGTACGGCCAGGAAGGACGAGCAGTACTTC.

As DNA, the CDR3 is TGTGCCAGCAGCGCCCCGGCCGGGAGGGCCCCTGGGGCCAACGTCCTGACTTTC. Its protein is CASSAPAGRAPGANVLTF. The chain carries TRBV5-4 and TRBJ2-6; 8 bases line up with TRBD2. The CDR3 length is 18 residues. Germline V gene sequence: CDR1 SGHNT, CDR2 YYREEE (reference sequence). Unmatched junction bases numbered 11, after V lost 4 bases and J lost 2 bases.

CDR3 in amino acids: CASSAGVTGTDTQYF. CDR3 in DNA: TGTGCCAGCAGTGCGGGGGTCACCGGCACAGATACGCAGTATTTT. The chain joins TRBV6-4 to TRBJ2-3; D might be TRBD2 (6 bases). Germline V gene sequence: CDR1 MRHNA, CDR2 SNTAGT. Between the trimmed V and J ends, which lost 4 bases and 1 base, there was a span of 12 bases. The CDR3 runs to 15 residues.

The V call is TRBV19, the J call TRBJ1-1, with TRBD1 matching over 7 bases. CDR1 is LNHDA, CDR2 SQIVND, per germline (reference sequence). The CDR3 is 12 amino acids. For the CDR3, the DNA is TGTGTCGCGGCAGGGGGAGACACTGAAGCTTTCTTT. Amino acids: CVAAGGDTEAFF. Filled out from reference TRBV19 and TRBJ1-1, the complete variable domain reads DGGITQSPKYLFRKEGQNVTLSCEQNLNHDAMYWYRQDPGQGLRLIYYSQIVNDFQKGDIAEGYSVSREKKESFPLTVTSAQKNPTAFYLCVAAGGDTEAFFGQGTRLTVV.

The J gene is TRBJ2-5, the V gene TRBV4-1; D is possibly TRBD2 (6 bases). Germline values: CDR1 MGHRA, CDR2 YSYEKL. V gave up 6 bases and J gave up 1 base, with 9 bases separating them. The CDR3 runs to 13 residues. The CDR3 DNA reads TGCGCCAGCAGACTCGGGGGCCAAGAGACCCAGTACTTC. This codes for CASRLGGQETQYF.

This chain joins TRBV5-6 and TRBJ1-2; 11 bases align to TRBD1. Germline assignment: CDR1 SGHDT and CDR2 YYEEEE. The CDR3 contains 13 residues. J was trimmed by 6 bases and V by 5 bases; bases with no gene match: 3. As DNA, the CDR3 is TGTGCCAGCAGGAGGGGACAGGGGGATGGCTACACCTTC. Its protein is CASRRGQGDGYTF. Full variable domain (missing parts from reference TRBV5-6 and TRBJ1-2): DAGVTQSPTHLIKTRGQQVTLRCSPKSGHDTVSWYQQALGQGPQFIFQYYEEEERQRGNFPDRFSGHQFPNYSSELNVNALLLGDSALYLCASRRGQGDGYTFGSGTRLTVV.

The V gene is TRBV19, the J gene TRBJ2-7; D unresolved. With 4 bases removed from V and 1 base from J, the gap between germline ends came to 14 bases. The CDR3 length is 15 residues. Germline assignment: CDR1 LNHDA and CDR2 SQIVND (reference sequence). CDR3 nucleotide sequence: TGTGCCAGTAGTAGAGGTCTCAACCCTTCCTACGAGCAGTACGTC. Its translation: CASSRGLNPSYEQYV.

The V and J genes are TRBV9 and TRBJ1-3; D is uncertain. The CDR3 extends over 12 amino acids. V dropped 1 base and J dropped 7 bases, with 6 bases sitting between them. Germline V gene sequence: CDR1 SGDLS, CDR2 YYNGEE. In nucleotides, the CDR3 is TGTGCCAGCAGCGTACTCGGGAACACCATATATTTT. Protein sequence: CASSVLGNTIYF.

The genes are TRBV19 and TRBJ2-7; 10 nucleotides agree with TRBD1. Germline CDR1 LNHDA, CDR2 SQIVND (reference sequence). The junction had 6 bases not matched to a gene; V was cut back by 4 bases and J by 3 bases. The CDR3 runs to 15 residues. The CDR3 DNA reads as TGTGCCAGTAGTACCCTCGGGACAGGGGACTACGAGCAGTACTTC. Translated, it gives CASSTLGTGDYEQYF.

The V and J genes are TRBV5-4 and TRBJ2-5; 9 bases are a match to TRBD1. Germline V gives CDR1 SGHNT, CDR2 YYREEE (reference sequence). The CDR3 length is 17 residues. V lost 4 bases and J lost 2; bases outside the gene matches: 12. The CDR3 is CASSPGQGRVQQETQYF. The CDR3 DNA reads TGTGCCAGCAGCCCCGGACAGGGGAGGGTCCAGCAAGAGACCCAGTACTTC. Full variable domain (remainder filled in from reference TRBV5-4 and TRBJ2-5): ETGVTQSPTHLIKTRGQQVTLRCSSQSGHNTVSWYQQALGQGPQFIFQYYREEENGRGNFPPRFSGLQFPNYSSELNVNALELDDSALYLCASSPGQGRVQQETQYFGPGTRLLVL.

The chain recombines TRBV5-1 with TRBJ2-2; maybe TRBD2 (7 bases). CDR3 size: 16 residues. CDR1 and CDR2 from the germline V gene are SGHRS and YFSETQ. The germline V and J ends were trimmed by 7 bases and 1 base, with 17 bases remaining between them. As DNA, the CDR3 is TGCGCCAGCGGCCTAGGGCGGGGGCTGAACACCGGGGAGCTGTTTTTT. The encoded protein is CASGLGRGLNTGELFF. Full variable domain (outside the CDR3, taken from reference TRBV5-1 and TRBJ2-2): KAGVTQTPRYLIKTRGQQVTLSCSPISGHRSVSWYQQTPGQGLQFLFEYFSETQRNKGNFPGRFSGRQFSNSRSEMNVSTLELGDSALYLCASGLGRGLNTGELFFGEGSRLTVL.

The V gene is TRBV28, the J gene TRBJ2-5; a possible D gene is TRBD2 (5 bases). CDR1 and CDR2 from the germline V gene are MDHEN and SYDVKM. Trimming cost V 5 bases and J 4 bases, with 17 bases left between them. CDR3 length: 15 amino acids. CDR3: CASSPRSGWGETQYF. The CDR3 coding sequence is TGTGCCAGCAGTCCCCGATCGGGATGGGGAGAGACCCAGTACTTC.

The chain combines TRBV28 with TRBJ2-6; possibly TRBD1 for D (6 bases). The ends were cut back, 6 bases at V and 4 bases at J, with 16 bases in the middle. In germline, CDR1 is MDHEN, CDR2 SYDVKM. The length of the CDR3 is 16 residues. The CDR3 here is CASSRNRDGGANVLTF. The CDR3 DNA reads as TGTGCCAGCAGCCGAAACAGGGACGGAGGGGCCAACGTCCTGACTTTC.

The rearrangement links TRBV27 to TRBJ1-2; no clear D gene. CDR1 MNHEY and CDR2 SMNVEV come from the germline V gene (reference sequence). The V end was cut by 6 bases, the J end by 4 bases, with 12 bases between. The CDR3 length is 13 residues. The CDR3 loop reads CASSTTTGYGYTF. CDR3 nucleotides: TGTGCCAGCAGCACCACCACTGGCTATGGCTACACCTTC.